The next 27 T cell receptor beta chains were all read from a single sample in a study of CD8 T cells in ankylosing spondylitis. In TCRdb, the 5' RACE reads were re-called with MiXCR into one record per CDR3 protein. Of a few hundred thousand distinct CDR3 sequences listed, under 30% are singletons. Sequencing input: blood, either unsorted or a sorted T cell fraction (not recorded which). All receptors come from a male donor with ankylosing spondylitis or in good health (not recorded which).

This chain connects TRBV29-1 to TRBJ1-2; the D is unclear. Germline values: CDR1 SQVTM, CDR2 ANQGSEA. V lost 4 bases, J lost 4 bases, and 13 bases lay in between. This CDR3 is 13 amino acids long. The CDR3 coding sequence is TGCAGCGTTGTGTCGGATCCGGCCTATGGCTACACCTTC. Residues: CSVVSDPAYGYTF.

At least ten counts were recorded for this clonotype. The chain has TRBV11-2 and TRBJ2-1; D is undetermined. Germline CDR1 reads SGHAT; CDR2 reads FQNNGV. CDR3 length equals 14 residues. V was shortened by 3 bases and J by 0 bases, with 6 bases between the two germline ends. This CDR3 reads CASSFMYSYNEQFF. CDR3 in DNA: TGTGCCAGCAGCTTTATGTACTCCTACAATGAGCAGTTCTTC.

This clonotype has a count of ten or more. V and J are TRBV12-3 or TRBV12-4 and TRBJ1-6; D remains ambiguous. This CDR3 region has 16 residues. Trimming removed 5 bases at V and 0 bases at J, with 11 bases between. CDR3 in amino acids: CASSGRSHSYNSPLHF. Written as DNA, the CDR3 is TGTGCCAGCAGTGGACGAAGTCACTCCTATAATTCACCCCTCCACTTT.

This clonotype was seen at least ten times. The gene calls are TRBV12-3 or TRBV12-4 and TRBJ2-3; the D is unclear. The V end was cut by 6 bases, the J end by 6 bases, with 10 bases between. The CDR3 is 12 residues long. The CDR3 here is CASRASKDTQYF. CDR3 in DNA: TGTGCCAGCAGGGCTTCAAAGGATACGCAGTATTTT.

The sample holds a few counts of this clonotype. The CDR3 loop reads CSAHLAVRGKEQYF. The CDR3 DNA follows: TGCAGTGCCCATCTAGCAGTCCGGGGCAAAGAGCAGTACTTC. This chain uses TRBV20-1 with TRBJ2-7; possibly TRBD1 or TRBD2 for D (5 bases each). Trimming removed 6 bases at V and 7 bases at J, with 22 bases between. The CDR3 runs 14 residues. CDR1 and CDR2 from the germline V gene are DFQATT and SNEGSKA (reference sequence).

The J gene is TRBJ2-3, the V gene TRBV6-1; D call uncertain. The germline V gene has CDR1 MNHNS and CDR2 SASEGT. The CDR3 consists of 14 residues. V gave up 9 bases and J gave up 1 base, with 14 bases separating them. DNA for the CDR3: TGTGCCAGTTACACGGCAGACCGCACAGATACGCAGTATTTT. Translation: CASYTADRTDTQYF.

This clonotype was detected ten times or more. The chain employs TRBV12-3 or TRBV12-4 and TRBJ2-5, with D possibly matching TRBD1 (5 bases). Trimming pared 6 bases from V and 5 bases from J, leaving 13 bases between. CDR3 size: 13 residues. As DNA, the CDR3 is TGTGCCAGCAGCGTTACAGGTTCGGAGACCCAGTACTTC. Amino acids: CASSVTGSETQYF.

This clonotype was counted a few times. This sequence joins TRBV24-1 and TRBJ2-1; D is perhaps TRBD1 or TRBD2 (6 bases each). V was clipped by 3 bases and J by 5 bases, with 16 bases between them. The CDR3 runs to 16 residues. CDR1 and CDR2 from the germline V gene are KGHDR and SFDVKD. The CDR3 is CATSDRGQWDNNEQFF. For the CDR3, the DNA is TGTGCCACCAGTGATCGGGGGCAGTGGGATAACAATGAGCAGTTCTTC.

The rearrangement uses TRBV6-9 and TRBJ2-7; a weak D match, TRBD1 (6 bases). Germline V lookup: CDR1 MNHGY, CDR2 SVAAGI. The CDR3 has 15 amino acids. The ends were cut back, 5 bases at V and 2 bases at J, with 16 bases in the middle. The CDR3 protein is CASSDGAGAAYEQYF. CDR3 bases: TGTGCCAGCAGTGATGGGGCAGGGGCCGCCTACGAGCAGTACTTC.

The rearrangement uses TRBV20-1 and TRBJ1-5; unclear D gene. Germline CDR1 is DFQATT and CDR2 is SNEGSKA (reference sequence). The CDR3 loop spans 16 amino acids. V lost 1 base to trimming and J lost 2 bases, with 15 bases between them. CDR3 protein: CSARVPKGSGNQPQHF. In nucleotides, the CDR3 is TGCAGTGCTAGAGTTCCGAAGGGCTCTGGCAATCAGCCCCAGCATTTT.

This clonotype was observed many times. The CDR3 region is CASSLEGWKDSEQYF. The CDR3 nucleotides are TGTGCCAGCAGCTTAGAGGGGTGGAAGGATAGCGAGCAGTACTTC. The rearrangement joins TRBV7-8 to TRBJ2-7; D possibly corresponds to TRBD1 (5 bases). The CDR3 length is 15 residues. Deletions cut 1 base from V and 6 bases from J, with 16 bases between. Germline values: CDR1 SGHVS, CDR2 FQNEAQ.

The chain joins TRBV29-1 to TRBJ1-5, with D perhaps TRBD1 (6 bases). This CDR3 contains 13 residues. V lost 6 bases to trimming and J lost 1 base, with 10 bases between them. Looked up from germline, CDR1 is SQVTM and CDR2 is ANQGSEA. The CDR3 DNA is TGCAGCGTGTCTCAGGGGAGCAATCAGCCCCAGCATTTT. Protein sequence: CSVSQGSNQPQHF.

In its sample, this clonotype was seen many times. This sequence joins TRBV10-3 and TRBJ2-1; TRBD2 matches 11 bases. The CDR3 contains 16 residues. The J segment lost 4 bases and the V segment lost 10 bases, leaving 12 bases of the junction unmatched. Germline CDR1 is ENHRY and CDR2 is SYGVKD. The CDR3 sequence is CATLGSGTSGYNEQFF. In DNA form, the CDR3 reads TGTGCCACATTAGGCTCCGGGACTAGCGGTTACAATGAGCAGTTCTTC.

This clonotype was observed many times. The junction departs from the called germline gene at one end, perhaps through a read error. The V call is TRBV20-1, the J call TRBJ1-5; 9 bases align to TRBD1. The CDR3 covers 14 residues. Germline V gene data show CDR1 as DFQATT and CDR2 as SNEGSKA (reference sequence). The CDR3 region has the DNA TGCAGTGCTAGGGACAGGGGAGGATATCAGGCCCAGCATTTT. This encodes CSARDRGGYQAQHF.

The CDR3 loop is CASSFEGATFSEQYF. The CDR3, as DNA: TGTGCCAGCAGTTTCGAGGGGGCGACCTTTTCCGAGCAGTACTTC. The gene calls are TRBV12-3 or TRBV12-4 and TRBJ2-7; 7 nucleotides agree with TRBD1. This CDR3 is 15 amino acids long. Losses at the gene ends were 3 bases for V and 6 bases for J; bases not matched to a gene: 11.

This clonotype was observed many times. The chain couples TRBV5-1 to TRBJ2-2; 9 bases are shared with TRBD1. With V trimmed by 4 bases and J by 6 bases, 10 bases remained unmatched. Germline V gene data show CDR1 as SGHRS and CDR2 as YFSETQ. This CDR3 region has 16 residues. In DNA, the CDR3 is TGCGCCAGCAGCATTCGACAGGGGGTCGGCCCCGGGGAGCTGTTTTTT. It translates to CASSIRQGVGPGELFF.

The rearrangement uses TRBV12-3 or TRBV12-4 and TRBJ2-7; 8 nucleotides align to TRBD2. The CDR3 consists of 16 residues. J lost 2 bases, V lost 4 bases, and 10 bases had no gene match. In DNA form, the CDR3 reads TGTGCCAGCAGTTCGGGGGGGGGCCCCGGGACCTACGAGCAGTACTTC. Protein product: CASSSGGGPGTYEQYF.

This clonotype was observed a few times. The CDR3 region is CASSLGRPITYEQYF. CDR3 nucleotides: TGTGCCAGCAGCTTAGGTCGGCCGATAACCTACGAGCAGTACTTC. V is TRBV7-2 and J is TRBJ2-7, with D unclear. Germline loops: CDR1 SGHTA, CDR2 FQGNSA. Trimming stripped 1 base from V and 2 bases from J, with 12 bases between. The CDR3 spans 15 residues.

This clonotype appeared many times. The chain uses TRBV12-3 or TRBV12-4 and TRBJ2-4; TRBD2 agrees at 8 bases. Losses at the gene ends were 6 bases for V and 8 bases for J; bases not matched to a gene: 3. The CDR3 length is 12 residues. CDR3 nucleotide sequence: TGTGCCAGCAGCCCGGGGGGGGACATTCAGTACTTC. Protein product: CASSPGGDIQYF.

CDR3 nucleotides: TGTGCCAGCAACCGCGGGGGCTTGGGGACTGAAGCTTTCTTT. Translation gives CASNRGGLGTEAFF. J is TRBJ1-1 and V is TRBV6-1, with a tentative D call TRBD1 (6 bases). CDR1 MNHNS and CDR2 SASEGT come from the germline V gene. Deletions cut 7 bases from V and 5 bases from J, with 17 bases between. This CDR3 comprises 14 residues.

The chain uses TRBV6-5 and TRBJ2-5, with D possibly being TRBD2 (6 bases). Trimming cost V 2 bases and J 1 base, with 8 bases left between them. The CDR3 runs 14 residues. Looked up from germline, CDR1 is MNHEY and CDR2 is SVGAGI. The CDR3 loop is CASSYGGGQETQYF. The CDR3 region has the DNA TGTGCCAGCAGTTACGGGGGAGGCCAAGAGACCCAGTACTTC.

The chain carries TRBV7-2 and TRBJ2-7; D remains unclear. V dropped 0 bases and J dropped 3 bases, with 9 bases sitting between them. The germline V gene has CDR1 SGHTA and CDR2 FQGNSA. This CDR3 has 14 amino acids. The CDR3 sequence: CASSLAWQNYEQYF. The CDR3 DNA reads as TGTGCCAGCAGCTTAGCATGGCAGAACTACGAGCAGTACTTC.

The V call is TRBV11-2, the J call TRBJ2-1, with 9 bases lining up with TRBD2. The V segment lost 1 base and the J segment 9 bases; nucleotides outside the gene matches: 7. The CDR3 has 15 residues. Germline V CDR1 and CDR2: SGHAT, FQNNGV. The DNA for the CDR3 is TGTGCCAGCAGCTTAGGGGCGGGGGGGCCTGGTGAGCAGTTCTTC. This sequence encodes CASSLGAGGPGEQFF.

The chain couples TRBV10-3 to TRBJ2-1; D possibly uses TRBD1 or TRBD2 (6 bases each). CDR1 ENHRY and CDR2 SYGVKD come from the germline V gene. The CDR3 is made up of 13 amino acids. The V end lost 3 bases, the J end lost 9 bases, and 12 bases lay between the germline ends. CDR3 amino acids: CAISDRGGLEQFF. CDR3 nucleotides: TGTGCCATCAGTGATCGAGGGGGGCTTGAGCAGTTCTTC.

This clonotype occurred a few times. V gene TRBV18 combines with J gene TRBJ1-6; 7 bases agree with TRBD1. The germline CDR1 and CDR2 sequences are KGHSH and LQKENI. CDR3 length: 15 amino acids. Trimming removed 2 bases from V and 10 bases from J; junction bases left unmatched: 8. The CDR3 DNA follows: TGTGCCAGCTCACCAAGCACAGGGGCTTGGTCACCCCTCCACTTT. Translating it yields CASSPSTGAWSPLHF.

This clonotype was found many times. The rearrangement uses TRBV20-1 and TRBJ1-5; the D is unclear. The CDR3 extends over 15 amino acids. Germline CDR1 and CDR2: DFQATT and SNEGSKA (reference sequence). The V gene lost 4 bases and the J gene lost 1 base, with 14 bases spanning the gap. The CDR3 DNA sequence: TGCAGTGCTACTCCTCCGGGTTCCAGCAATCAGCCCCAGCATTTT. This translates into CSATPPGSSNQPQHF.

This clonotype occurred a few times. This rearrangement joins TRBV4-1 to TRBJ1-1; D is undetermined. Trimming removed 3 bases from V and 6 bases from J, with 29 bases in between. From germline, CDR1 is MGHRA and CDR2 YSYEKL. The CDR3 has 19 amino acids. For the CDR3, the DNA is TGCGCCAGCAGCCACCAAGTTCGGACCTTAGTTTTCTTGGCGGCTGAAGCTTTCTTT. It yields the protein CASSHQVRTLVFLAAEAFF.